A selection of T cell receptor beta chains follows, all from one sample in a study of T cell changes during pregnancy in multiple sclerosis. Assay used: immunoSEQ multiplex PCR; TCRdb lists only in-frame clones, some missing. In the table there are about 55,000 clones, approximately 94% of which are singletons. The sample in question was CD8+ T cells from peripheral blood mononuclear cells, obtained in the third trimester of pregnancy. The receptor source for this set is a female donor with multiple sclerosis, enrolled in a pregnancy study. CDR3s include the opening cysteine and the closing phenylalanine or tryptophan. D genes are given only for firm matches. Clone size is stated in some rows and not others, as once, few, many or a class when expanded.

TRBJ2-5	-	-	TRBV6-1	CASSPFSETQYF	TGTGCCAGCAGCCCCTTCTCCGAGACCCAGTACTTC
TRBJ2-3	TRBD1	-	TRBV6-1	CASRAGTGETDTQYF	TGTGCCAGCAGGGCGGGGACAGGGGAAACAGATACGCAGTATTTT
TRBJ2-7	TRBD2	-	TRBV28	CASSTPRLAFNAYEQYF	TGTGCCAGCAGTACCCCTCGACTAGCATTTAACGCCTACGAGCAGTACTTC
TRBJ2-5	-	-	TRBV6-5	CASSYFGGKETQYF	TGTGCCAGCAGTTACTTCGGCGGAAAAGAGACCCAGTACTTC
TRBJ2-3	TRBD2	-	TRBV2	CASSVSRASGSLTDTQYF	TGTGCCAGCAGTGTGAGTCGGGCTAGCGGGAGTTTGACAGATACGCAGTATTTT
TRBJ2-3	TRBD2	-	TRBV10-1	CASSDGREADTQYF	TGCGCCAGCAGTGATGGGCGGGAGGCAGATACGCAGTATTTT
TRBJ2-7	TRBD1	-	TRBV30	CAWREWDRGYEQYF	TGTGCCTGGAGAGAATGGGACAGGGGCTACGAGCAGTACTTC
TRBJ2-7	-	-	TRBV5-1	CASSPEVDNYEQYF	TGCGCCAGCAGCCCCGAGGTGGACAACTACGAGCAGTACTTC
TRBJ2-5	TRBD2	few	TRBV4-1	CASSRAGTAGTQYF	TGCGCCAGCAGCCGAGCGGGGACCGCGGGGACCCAGTACTTC
TRBJ2-6	-	-	TRBV7-9	CASSLTPGSGANVLTF	TGTGCCAGCAGCTTAACGCCGGGCTCTGGGGCCAACGTCCTGACTTTC
TRBJ2-1	TRBD2	-	TRBV6-6	CASSSPLAGDLKGQFF	TGTGCCAGCAGTTCCCCCCTTGCGGGGGATTTGAAGGGGCAGTTCTTC
TRBJ2-2	TRBD2	-	TRBV6-4	CASSGSETGELFF	TGTGCCAGTAGCGGGAGTGAAACCGGGGAGCTGTTTTTT
TRBJ2-3	TRBD2	-	TRBV9	CASSSNLEREGPDTQYF	TGTGCCAGCAGCTCCAACCTGGAGCGGGAGGGCCCAGATACGCAGTATTTT
TRBJ2-2	-	-	TRBV5-4	CASSLDPLTNTGELFF	TGTGCCAGCAGCTTGGATCCTCTAACCAACACCGGGGAGCTGTTTTTT
TRBJ2-7	TRBD2	-	TRBV7-9	CASSLVASGSDLPYEQYF	TGTGCCAGCAGCTTAGTGGCTAGCGGGAGTGATTTACCCTACGAGCAGTACTTC
TRBJ1-1	TRBD1	-	TRBV28	CASSLRPGQTTEAFF	TGTGCCAGCAGTCTACGTCCGGGACAGACGACTGAAGCTTTCTTT
TRBJ2-3	TRBD2	-	TRBV27	CASSFGAGVLSDTQYF	TGTGCCAGCAGTTTCGGGGCGGGAGTCCTTTCGGATACGCAGTATTTT
TRBJ1-4	-	-	TRBV6-5	CASSYSRQPGEKLFF	TGTGCCAGCAGTTACTCGCGCCAGCCGGGGGAAAAACTGTTTTTT
TRBJ2-1	-	-	TRBV15	CATSREGSLGNEQFF	TGTGCCACCAGCAGAGAGGGCTCCCTGGGCAATGAGCAGTTCTTC
TRBJ2-2	-	-	TRBV7-8	CASSLAGANTGELFF	TGTGCCAGCAGCTTAGCAGGGGCGAACACCGGGGAGCTGTTTTTT